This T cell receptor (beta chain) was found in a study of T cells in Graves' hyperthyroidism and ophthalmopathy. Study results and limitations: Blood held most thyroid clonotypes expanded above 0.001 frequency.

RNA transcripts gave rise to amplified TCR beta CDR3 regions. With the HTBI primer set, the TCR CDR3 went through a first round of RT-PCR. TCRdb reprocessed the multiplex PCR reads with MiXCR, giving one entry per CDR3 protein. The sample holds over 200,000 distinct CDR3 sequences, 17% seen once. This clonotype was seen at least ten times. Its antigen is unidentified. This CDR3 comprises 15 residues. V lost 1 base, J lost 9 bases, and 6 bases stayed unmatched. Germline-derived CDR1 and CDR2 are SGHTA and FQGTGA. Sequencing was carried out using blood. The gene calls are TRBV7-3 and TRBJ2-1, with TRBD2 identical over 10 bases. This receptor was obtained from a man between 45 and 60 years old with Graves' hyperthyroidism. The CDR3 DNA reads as TGTGCCAGCAGCTTAAATAGCGGGAGGAAGGGTGAGCAGTTCTTC. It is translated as CASSLNSGRKGEQFF. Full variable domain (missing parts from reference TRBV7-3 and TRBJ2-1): GAGVSQTPSNKVTEKGKYVELRCDPISGHTALYWYRQSLGQGPEFLIYFQGTGAADDSGLPNDRFFAVRPEGSVSTLKIQRTERGDSAVYLCASSLNSGRKGEQFFGPGTRLTVL.